These T cell receptor beta chains were read from a single sample in a study of beta chain features in type 1 diabetes. Some clones are missing from TCRdb's copy, which holds only in-frame ones; the method was immunoSEQ multiplex PCR. Found here are 310,000 or so clones, about a tenth of them singletons; the top ten hold 1%. Source material: central memory CD4+ T cells from blood. The receptor set was obtained from a young man with type 1 diabetes. The CDR3 runs from the conserved cysteine through the conserved F or W. D genes are given only for firm matches. Not all rows give a size; the values are once, few, many and, for expanded clones, a class.

V gene: TRBV27; J gene: TRBJ1-1; CDR3 length: 14; D gene: -; clone size: few; CDR3 DNA: TGTGCCAGCAGCGCCCAGGTTGGGGGCACTGAAGCTTTCTTT; CDR3 protein: CASSAQVGGTEAFF
V gene: TRBV28; J gene: TRBJ2-1; CDR3 length: 14; D gene: TRBD2; clone size: -; CDR3 DNA: TGTGCCAGCAGTTTTAGCGGGGGGACTATAGAGCAGTTCTTC; CDR3 protein: CASSFSGGTIEQFF
V gene: TRBV4-3; J gene: TRBJ2-5; CDR3 length: 13; D gene: -; clone size: -; CDR3 DNA: TGCGCCAGCAGCCAAAACCCGGGAGAGACCCAGTACTTC; CDR3 protein: CASSQNPGETQYF
V gene: TRBV6-5; J gene: TRBJ2-1; CDR3 length: 11; D gene: -; clone size: few; CDR3 DNA: TGTGCCAGCAGACGGAAGGGTGAGCAGTTCTTC; CDR3 protein: CASRRKGEQFF
V gene: TRBV7-9; J gene: TRBJ2-1; CDR3 length: 15; D gene: TRBD2; clone size: many; CDR3 DNA: TGTGCCAGCAGCCGCACTAGCGGGGGATACAATGAGCAGTTCTTC; CDR3 protein: CASSRTSGGYNEQFF
V gene: TRBV7-2; J gene: TRBJ1-2; CDR3 length: 15; D gene: -; clone size: few; CDR3 DNA: TGTGCCAGCAGCACCCGTGGCGGGGACTTGGGTGGCTACACCTTC; CDR3 protein: CASSTRGGDLGGYTF
V gene: TRBV7-9; J gene: TRBJ1-4; CDR3 length: 13; D gene: -; clone size: many; CDR3 DNA: TGTGCCAGCAGCTTTGGGTGGGGAGAAAAACTGTTTTTT; CDR3 protein: CASSFGWGEKLFF
V gene: TRBV6-6; J gene: TRBJ1-1; CDR3 length: 16; D gene: -; clone size: few; CDR3 DNA: TGTGCCAGCAGTTACTCGGATCGGGGCGAGTCCCCTGAAGCTTTCTTT; CDR3 protein: CASSYSDRGESPEAFF
V gene: TRBV5-1; J gene: TRBJ2-1; CDR3 length: 13; D gene: -; clone size: -; CDR3 DNA: TGCGCCAGCAGCTTGACGGGGTACAATGAGCAGTTCTTC; CDR3 protein: CASSLTGYNEQFF
V gene: TRBV2; J gene: TRBJ1-1; CDR3 length: 14; D gene: TRBD1; clone size: once; CDR3 DNA: TGTGCCAGCAGGGGGACAGGGGTTGGCACTGAAGCTTTCTTT; CDR3 protein: CASRGTGVGTEAFF
V gene: TRBV7-2; J gene: TRBJ1-1; CDR3 length: 13; D gene: -; clone size: -; CDR3 DNA: TGTGCCAGCAGCTTATCCGGGGGCACTGAAGCTTTCTTT; CDR3 protein: CASSLSGGTEAFF
V gene: TRBV11-2; J gene: TRBJ1-2; CDR3 length: 14; D gene: -; clone size: few; CDR3 DNA: TGTGCCAGCAGCTCGCTAAAGTCCGAAAATGGCTACACCTTC; CDR3 protein: CASSSLKSENGYTF
V gene: TRBV11-2; J gene: TRBJ1-4; CDR3 length: 15; D gene: TRBD1; clone size: few; CDR3 DNA: TGTGCCAGCACCACCGGGGACAGGTTTAATGAAAAACTGTTTTTT; CDR3 protein: CASTTGDRFNEKLFF
V gene: TRBV7-2; J gene: TRBJ2-3; CDR3 length: 15; D gene: -; clone size: -; CDR3 DNA: TGTGCCAGCAGCCTAGGTGGACGGTACACAGATACGCAGTATTTT; CDR3 protein: CASSLGGRYTDTQYF
V gene: TRBV15; J gene: TRBJ1-5; CDR3 length: 15; D gene: -; clone size: -; CDR3 DNA: TGTGCCACCAGCAGAGATTGGCAGACCAATCAGCCCCAGCATTTT; CDR3 protein: CATSRDWQTNQPQHF
V gene: TRBV28; J gene: TRBJ1-2; CDR3 length: 13; D gene: -; clone size: few; CDR3 DNA: TGTGCCAGCAGTTCCCAGCGTAGCTATGGCTACACCTTC; CDR3 protein: CASSSQRSYGYTF
V gene: TRBV7-9; J gene: TRBJ2-3; CDR3 length: 14; D gene: -; clone size: few; CDR3 DNA: TGTGCCAGCAGCTTAGACGGGGCCACAGATACGCAGTATTTT; CDR3 protein: CASSLDGATDTQYF
V gene: TRBV18; J gene: TRBJ1-1; CDR3 length: 14; D gene: TRBD1; clone size: few; CDR3 DNA: TGTGCCAGCTCACTAACAGGGGGAAACACTGAAGCTTTCTTT; CDR3 protein: CASSLTGGNTEAFF
V gene: TRBV6-1; J gene: TRBJ2-3; CDR3 length: 14; D gene: -; clone size: -; CDR3 DNA: TGTGCCAGCAGTGTGTTGACTAGCACAGATACGCAGTATTTT; CDR3 protein: CASSVLTSTDTQYF
V gene: TRBV7-2; J gene: TRBJ2-7; CDR3 length: 15; D gene: -; clone size: few; CDR3 DNA: TGTGCCAGCAGCTTAGCGGGGGGCATGGGGTACGAGCAGTACTTC; CDR3 protein: CASSLAGGMGYEQYF
V gene: TRBV14; J gene: TRBJ2-2; CDR3 length: 16; D gene: TRBD2; clone size: -; CDR3 DNA: TGTGCCAGCAGCCCTCGCATAGCGGGGGTTACCGGGGAGCTGTTTTTT; CDR3 protein: CASSPRIAGVTGELFF
V gene: TRBV5-1; J gene: TRBJ2-3; CDR3 length: 14; D gene: TRBD2; clone size: -; CDR3 DNA: TGCGCCAGCGGAGGCGGGGGGGCAGGAGATACGCAGTATTTT; CDR3 protein: CASGGGGAGDTQYF
V gene: TRBV5-1; J gene: TRBJ2-3; CDR3 length: 15; D gene: -; clone size: -; CDR3 DNA: TGCGCCAGCAGCCTTCGGGTTCTAGAAACAGATACGCAGTATTTT; CDR3 protein: CASSLRVLETDTQYF
V gene: TRBV30; J gene: TRBJ2-3; CDR3 length: 14; D gene: TRBD2; clone size: few; CDR3 DNA: TGTGCCTGGAGAACTAGCGGACGCACAGATACGCAGTATTTT; CDR3 protein: CAWRTSGRTDTQYF
V gene: TRBV7-2; J gene: TRBJ2-3; CDR3 length: 15; D gene: -; clone size: many; CDR3 DNA: TGTGCCAGCAGCTTAGTAGCCGGAGGCGCAGATACGCAGTATTTT; CDR3 protein: CASSLVAGGADTQYF
V gene: TRBV6-5; J gene: TRBJ2-1; CDR3 length: 16; D gene: -; clone size: once; CDR3 DNA: TGTGCCAGCAGTTACTCGGGCAGGACAACCTACAATGAGCAGTTCTTC; CDR3 protein: CASSYSGRTTYNEQFF
V gene: TRBV11-2; J gene: TRBJ2-2; CDR3 length: 15; D gene: TRBD2; clone size: -; CDR3 DNA: TGTGCCAGCAGCCCCGGGGGGGCGAACACCGGGGAGCTGTTTTTT; CDR3 protein: CASSPGGANTGELFF
V gene: TRBV4-1; J gene: TRBJ2-3; CDR3 length: 16; D gene: TRBD2; clone size: few; CDR3 DNA: TGCGCCAGCAGCCAAGATTTAAGCGGGGTCACAGATACGCAGTATTTT; CDR3 protein: CASSQDLSGVTDTQYF
V gene: TRBV9; J gene: TRBJ1-3; CDR3 length: 16; D gene: TRBD1; clone size: few; CDR3 DNA: TGTGCCAGCAGCGTAAGTGGAAGGGACAGAGGAAACACCATATATTTT; CDR3 protein: CASSVSGRDRGNTIYF
V gene: TRBV28; J gene: TRBJ2-7; CDR3 length: 14; D gene: TRBD2; clone size: few; CDR3 DNA: TGTGCCAGCAGTACCGGGACTAGGATCGCCGAGCAGTACTTC; CDR3 protein: CASSTGTRIAEQYF
V gene: TRBV25-1; J gene: TRBJ1-2; CDR3 length: 15; D gene: -; clone size: -; CDR3 DNA: TGTGCCAGCAGTGAGACTAGGGCAGGACAGTTTGGCTACACCTTC; CDR3 protein: CASSETRAGQFGYTF
V gene: TRBV18; J gene: TRBJ1-1; CDR3 length: 14; D gene: -; clone size: -; CDR3 DNA: TGTGCCAGCTCACCACGGGCCGTGAACACTGAAGCTTTCTTT; CDR3 protein: CASSPRAVNTEAFF
V gene: TRBV27; J gene: TRBJ1-5; CDR3 length: 14; D gene: -; clone size: -; CDR3 DNA: TGTGCCAGCAGATCCCTGGAGGTAGGCAAGCCCCAGCATTTT; CDR3 protein: CASRSLEVGKPQHF
V gene: TRBV7-2; J gene: TRBJ2-2; CDR3 length: 14; D gene: TRBD1; clone size: -; CDR3 DNA: TGTGCCAGCCACCAGGCAGGGGGCACCGGGGAGCTGTTTTTT; CDR3 protein: CASHQAGGTGELFF
V gene: TRBV19; J gene: TRBJ2-7; CDR3 length: 16; D gene: TRBD1; clone size: once; CDR3 DNA: TGTGCCAGTAGTGCCGGCGGGACAGGCCCAAGGGACGAGCAGTACTTC; CDR3 protein: CASSAGGTGPRDEQYF
V gene: TRBV7-2; J gene: TRBJ2-2; CDR3 length: 18; D gene: TRBD2; clone size: few; CDR3 DNA: TGTGCCAGCAGCTTCAAGACTAGCGGGGGGGCCGGGTCCGGGGAGCTGTTTTTT; CDR3 protein: CASSFKTSGGAGSGELFF
V gene: TRBV6-5; J gene: TRBJ2-3; CDR3 length: 14; D gene: TRBD2; clone size: many; CDR3 DNA: TGTGCCTCCCAGGGAGGGAAGATCGTGGGGACGCAGTATTTT; CDR3 protein: CASQGGKIVGTQYF
V gene: TRBV30; J gene: TRBJ2-1; CDR3 length: 12; D gene: -; clone size: few; CDR3 DNA: TGTGCCTGGGGGTTTCAGGACAATGAGCAGTTCTTC; CDR3 protein: CAWGFQDNEQFF
V gene: TRBV13; J gene: TRBJ1-1; CDR3 length: 12; D gene: -; clone size: few; CDR3 DNA: TGTGCCAGCAGCTGGACAGCCGGGACAGCTTTCTTT; CDR3 protein: CASSWTAGTAFF
V gene: TRBV20-1; J gene: TRBJ1-1; CDR3 length: 11; D gene: -; clone size: few; CDR3 DNA: TGCAGTGCCGTGCTAAACACTGAAGCTTTCTTT; CDR3 protein: CSAVLNTEAFF
V gene: TRBV6-5; J gene: TRBJ1-3; CDR3 length: 14; D gene: TRBD1; clone size: -; CDR3 DNA: TGTGCCAGCAGGGACAGGCTAGAGGGAAACACCATATATTTT; CDR3 protein: CASRDRLEGNTIYF
V gene: TRBV25-1; J gene: TRBJ2-5; CDR3 length: 14; D gene: TRBD1; clone size: -; CDR3 DNA: TGTGCCAGCAGTGACCATCGGACAGGGGAGACCCAGTACTTC; CDR3 protein: CASSDHRTGETQYF
V gene: TRBV9; J gene: TRBJ2-7; CDR3 length: 15; D gene: -; clone size: -; CDR3 DNA: TGTGCCAGCAGCCCTACAGGTAGGAGGGGCGACGAGCAGTACTTC; CDR3 protein: CASSPTGRRGDEQYF
V gene: TRBV10-2; J gene: TRBJ1-3; CDR3 length: 14; D gene: -; clone size: few; CDR3 DNA: TGCGCCAGCAGTCCGTCCAACTCTGGAAACACCATATATTTT; CDR3 protein: CASSPSNSGNTIYF
V gene: TRBV30; J gene: TRBJ2-7; CDR3 length: 15; D gene: TRBD2; clone size: -; CDR3 DNA: TGTGCCTGGATGGCCCCCAGCGGGGCCGGGACGGAGCAGTACTTC; CDR3 protein: CAWMAPSGAGTEQYF
V gene: TRBV2; J gene: TRBJ1-1; CDR3 length: 13; D gene: -; clone size: -; CDR3 DNA: TGTGCCAGCACTGATTCGGGGAACACTGAAGCTTTCTTT; CDR3 protein: CASTDSGNTEAFF